These 23 T cell receptor beta chains originate from one sample sequenced in a study of blood T cell repertoires in COVID-19 (TCRdb year 2020). Libraries were prepared through the immunoSEQ multiplex PCR assay. This is the immuneACCESS table as TCRdb keeps it, with only in-frame sequences that have V and J called. A part of the clones is gone; compared with another copy, unresolved V genes explain less than half, and the rest is unexplained. The sample yields around 390,000 clones; more than 75% were counted once. The ten largest clones add up to about 9.4% of the sample. Sequences were obtained from PBMCs or T cells enriched from blood (not recorded which). The receptors stem from a woman aged 50 to 60 who had recovered from COVID-19.

CDR3 amino acids: CASSSPSEGYGAFF. CDR3 nucleotides: TGTGCCAGCAGTTCCCCGTCGGAGGGATATGGAGCTTTCTTT. The rearrangement uses TRBV28 and TRBJ1-1; D is unclear. The CDR3 is 14 amino acids. Germline CDR1 is MDHEN and CDR2 is SYDVKM. V lost 4 bases to trimming and J lost 10 bases, with 19 bases between them.

The chain carries TRBV2 and TRBJ1-1, with unresolved D. This CDR3 is built from 13 residues. Germline CDR1 SNHLY, CDR2 FYNNEI. Deletions cut 8 bases from V and 6 bases from J, with 16 bases between. Here the CDR3 DNA reads TGTGCCAGCGCCGTGGAGAGGATAGCTGAAGCTTTCTTT. Translated, it gives CASAVERIAEAFF.

The chain links TRBV29-1 to TRBJ2-1; the match to TRBD2 covers 12 bases. CDR1 SQVTM and CDR2 ANQGSEA come from the germline V gene. The J segment lost 8 bases and the V segment lost 6 bases, leaving 5 bases of the junction unmatched. The CDR3 loop spans 13 amino acids. This chain's CDR3 is CSVSTSGGDEQFF. In DNA form, the CDR3 reads TGCAGCGTCTCGACTAGCGGGGGCGATGAGCAGTTCTTC.

The V and J genes are TRBV2 and TRBJ1-5; D is unclear. The V gene's germline CDR1 is SNHLY and CDR2 FYNNEI. The CDR3 loop spans 16 amino acids. V was clipped by 2 bases and J by 3 bases, with 14 bases between them. The CDR3 nucleotides read TGTGCCAGCAGTGAATATGGGAGCATGGACAATCAGCCCCAGCATTTT. It is translated as CASSEYGSMDNQPQHF.

The chain recombines TRBV6-5 with TRBJ1-6, with D tentatively TRBD1 (5 bases). CDR3 length equals 13 residues. Germline loops: CDR1 MNHEY, CDR2 SVGAGI. V lost 0 bases, J lost 13 bases, and 10 bases lay in between. CDR3 sequence reads: CASSYSARGPLHF. As DNA, the CDR3 is TGTGCCAGCAGTTACTCGGCCCGGGGGCCCCTCCACTTT.

This clone was observed a single time. The chain carries TRBV5-8 and TRBJ1-6; D may be TRBD1 (5 bases). V was cut by 2 bases and J by 10 bases, with 16 bases left in between. The germline CDR1 and CDR2 sequences are SGHTS and YDEGEE. The CDR3 totals 15 residues. The CDR3 protein is CASSFPAGIQSPLHF. DNA for the CDR3: TGTGCCAGCAGCTTCCCGGCAGGGATACAGTCACCCCTCCACTTT.

This sequence joins TRBV6-5 and TRBJ1-1, with a weak D call TRBD1 (6 bases). The CDR3 has 13 residues. The ends were cut back, 0 bases at V and 6 bases at J, with 8 bases in the middle. The germline gives CDR1 MNHEY, CDR2 SVGAGI. For the CDR3, the DNA is TGTGCCAGCAGTTACTCAGACAGGTCTGAAGCTTTCTTT. Protein product: CASSYSDRSEAFF.

The chain joins TRBV9 to TRBJ1-1, with D hard to call. CDR1 and CDR2 (germline): SGDLS, YYNGEE. The V and J ends lost 0 bases and 2 bases respectively, with 8 bases between them. CDR3 length: 14 residues. The CDR3 is CASSVGGINTEAFF. CDR3 in DNA: TGTGCCAGCAGCGTAGGCGGAATTAACACTGAAGCTTTCTTT.

This clone was seen repeatedly, ten times or more. V usage is TRBV9 and J usage is TRBJ2-2; 8 positions agree with TRBD2. Unmatched junction bases numbered 9, after V lost 0 bases and J lost 5 bases. The CDR3 is made up of 17 amino acids. The germline V gene encodes CDR1 SGDLS and CDR2 YYNGEE. The CDR3 nucleotides read TGTGCCAGCAGCGTAGCGGGGGGGCAGGGAAGGACCGGGGAGCTGTTTTTT. It encodes CASSVAGGQGRTGELFF.

The V gene is TRBV6-5, the J gene TRBJ1-2; no firm D call. The germline V gene has CDR1 MNHEY and CDR2 SVGAGI. V shed 0 bases and J shed 7 bases, with 12 bases lying between them. This CDR3 region has 14 residues. In DNA, the CDR3 is TGTGCCAGCAGTTACTCGAGGTCAGAGGGTGGCTACACCTTC. This encodes CASSYSRSEGGYTF.

The DNA of the CDR3 is TGTGCCAGCAGATCTACAGGGAGCTCCTATAATTCACCCCTCCACTTT. Translated: CASRSTGSSYNSPLHF. The rearrangement uses TRBV27 and TRBJ1-6, with a weak D call TRBD1 (6 bases). V shed 6 bases and J shed 0 bases, with 12 bases lying between them. Germline CDR1 is MNHEY and CDR2 is SMNVEV (reference sequence). This CDR3 is built from 16 residues.

This clone was picked up one time. This chain uses TRBV7-2 with TRBJ1-4; 8 nucleotides agree with TRBD1. Germline loops: CDR1 SGHTA, CDR2 FQGNSA. The CDR3 is 15 residues long. V gave up 6 bases and J gave up 7 bases; unmatched junction bases: 10. This chain's CDR3 is CASRKRQGNIEKLFF. The CDR3 DNA is TGTGCCAGCAGGAAAAGACAGGGGAATATTGAAAAACTGTTTTTT.

The chain uses TRBV18 and TRBJ2-7; D remains unclear. Germline V CDR1 and CDR2: KGHSH, LQKENI. V was pared by 5 bases and J by 3 bases, with 14 bases between. The CDR3 loop spans 14 amino acids. In nucleotides, the CDR3 is TGTGCCAGCTCAAGAGAAAGCTACCACTACGAGCAGTACTTC. It codes for CASSRESYHYEQYF.

The V gene is TRBV5-1, the J gene TRBJ2-7, with 9 bases fitting TRBD1. The V gene end was trimmed by 0 bases and the J gene end by 7 bases; junction bases not matched to a gene: 8. The CDR3 consists of 15 residues. Germline CDR1 reads SGHRS; CDR2 reads YFSETQ. The DNA of the CDR3 is TGCGCCAGCAGCTTGGGGGGACAGGGTCGAGATGAGCAGTACTTC. Encoded protein: CASSLGGQGRDEQYF.

This chain uses TRBV19 with TRBJ2-2, with 7 bases identical to TRBD1. Germline values: CDR1 LNHDA, CDR2 SQIVND (reference sequence). The CDR3 sequence is 15 residues long. V gave up 7 bases and J gave up 1 base; unmatched junction bases: 6. For the CDR3, the DNA is TGTGCCAGTATTTCCCGGACAGGGAACACCGGGGAGCTGTTTTTT. Translation gives CASISRTGNTGELFF.

This clone was detected only once. This rearrangement joins TRBV9 to TRBJ2-7, with D maybe TRBD1 (6 bases). The length of the CDR3 is 19 residues. Germline V gives CDR1 SGDLS, CDR2 YYNGEE. V lost 4 bases to trimming and J lost 1 base, with 27 bases between them. CDR3 in amino acids: CASSSVVVPGHQPSYEQYF. Written as DNA, the CDR3 is TGTGCCAGCAGCAGCGTAGTGGTCCCGGGACATCAGCCATCCTACGAGCAGTACTTC. Combining the CDR3 with reference TRBV9 and TRBJ2-7 gives the whole variable domain DSGVTQTPKHLITATGQRVTLRCSPRSGDLSVYWYQQSLDQGLQFLIQYYNGEERAKGNILERFSAQQFPDLHSELNLSSLELGDSALYFCASSSVVVPGHQPSYEQYFGPGTRLTVT.

The J gene is TRBJ1-3, the V gene TRBV7-2, with D maybe TRBD1 (5 bases). V was clipped by 1 base and J by 3 bases, with 16 bases between them. Germline CDR1 and CDR2: SGHTA and FQGNSA. The CDR3 runs 17 residues. In DNA form, the CDR3 reads TGTGCCAGCAGCTTAGAGCTCGGCAGGGTCTTTGGAAACACCATATATTTT. Translating gives CASSLELGRVFGNTIYF.

The gene calls are TRBV19 and TRBJ1-5; tentatively, D is TRBD1 (6 bases). Germline CDR1 and CDR2: LNHDA and SQIVND (reference sequence). This CDR3 has 15 residues. V was shortened by 1 base and J by 4 bases, with 11 bases between the two germline ends. The CDR3 reads CASSIARTVNQPQHF. The CDR3 nucleotides read TGTGCCAGTAGTATAGCCCGGACAGTAAATCAGCCCCAGCATTTT. Full variable domain (outside the CDR3, taken from reference TRBV19 and TRBJ1-5): DGGITQSPKYLFRKEGQNVTLSCEQNLNHDAMYWYRQDPGQGLRLIYYSQIVNDFQKGDIAEGYSVSREKKESFPLTVTSAQKNPTAFYLCASSIARTVNQPQHFGDGTRLSIL.

The chain has TRBV4-2 and TRBJ1-1, with 8 bases matching TRBD1. CDR1 is LGHNA, CDR2 YNFKEQ, per germline. V was clipped by 1 base and J by 4 bases; unmatched bases: 5. The CDR3 runs to 15 residues. The CDR3 bases are TGTGCCAGCAGCCAAGTAAAAACAGGGGGCACTGAAGCTTTCTTT. Translated: CASSQVKTGGTEAFF.

The CDR3 here is CASSITTTGSYNEQFF. The CDR3 DNA sequence: TGTGCCAGTAGTATAACGACGACAGGATCCTACAATGAGCAGTTCTTC. The chain links TRBV19 to TRBJ2-1, with D possibly matching TRBD1 (6 bases). Trimming took 2 bases from V and 1 from J, leaving 12 bases between them. The CDR3 is 16 amino acids. Per the germline V gene, CDR1 is LNHDA and CDR2 is SQIVND (reference sequence).

The sample holds a few counts of this clone. The chain joins TRBV5-4 to TRBJ2-7; no reliable D call. Germline V gene data show CDR1 as SGHNT and CDR2 as YYREEE (reference sequence). V was shortened by 4 bases and J by 7 bases, with 15 bases between the two germline ends. This CDR3 is 13 amino acids long. Here the CDR3 DNA reads TGTGCCAGCAGCGACCTCCCGACACGTGAGCAGTACTTC. Protein: CASSDLPTREQYF.

The rearrangement uses TRBV19 and TRBJ1-3; 8 bases match TRBD1. The CDR3 consists of 18 residues. The V gene's germline CDR1 is LNHDA and CDR2 SQIVND (reference sequence). Germline trimming cut 7 bases from V and 0 bases from J; bases unmatched to any gene: 14. The CDR3 spells CASTPAVTGASSGNTIYF. The CDR3 nucleotides read TGTGCCAGTACCCCAGCCGTGACAGGGGCCAGCTCTGGAAACACCATATATTTT.

The chain couples TRBV11-1 to TRBJ1-1, with D possibly TRBD1 on 6 matching bases. Per the germline V gene, CDR1 is SGHAT and CDR2 is FQDESV (reference sequence). The ends were cut back, 1 base at V and 5 bases at J, with 14 bases in the middle. This CDR3 has 15 amino acids. This CDR3 is CASSLVRTVRTEAFF. The CDR3 DNA reads as TGTGCCAGCAGCTTAGTCAGGACAGTGAGGACTGAAGCTTTCTTT.